This entry is about one T cell receptor beta chain. As yet, its antigen is unknown. The conserved closing phenylalanine or tryptophan is absent in this CDR3, likely reflecting a read error. The DNA is left out, because the CDR3 cannot be placed on it with certainty; the CDR3 is given as TCRdb lists it. Germline lookup yields CDR1 MNHEY and CDR2 SVGEGT. Ends included, the CDR3 has 12 residues. The data are from a study of response to subunit inactivated influenza vaccine. Study-wide results and limits: Few additional T cells are recruited per seasonal influenza vaccination, authors suggested.

TCRdb re-derived calls from the RT-PCR reads in MiXCR, one entry per CDR3 protein. The repertoire holds under 800,000 distinct CDR3 sequences, with about 14% as singletons. The clonotype comes from a man aged 45-60 years who received an inactivated influenza vaccine. The rearrangement uses TRBV6-2 or TRBV6-3 and TRBJ2-1; the table's D gene call, TRBD2, was not cross checked with the DNA. The starting material was PBMCs from blood, obtained 14 days before vaccination. CDR3 region: CASSYSVGGPLI.